Listed below are T cell receptor beta chains from one sample, sequenced in a study of T cells after yellow fever vaccination. TCRdb re-called the 5' RACE reads through MiXCR, storing one row per CDR3 protein. The repertoire holds about 350,000 distinct CDR3 sequences, with approximately 4% as singletons. The source was PBMCs, collected 5 days after the yellow fever booster vaccination. These receptors were collected from a man between 18 and 29 years old who received the YFV17D yellow fever vaccine. CDR3s include the opening cysteine and the closing phenylalanine or tryptophan. A D gene is named only where the DNA matches it firmly. Not every row has a clone size; where given, it reads once, few, many or a size class.

j_call,clone_size,d_call,v_call,cdr3_aa,cdr3_nt
TRBJ1-4,many,.,TRBV7-2,CASSFKRRTNEKLFF,TGTGCCAGCAGCTTTAAGCGTAGGACTAATGAAAAACTGTTTTTT
TRBJ2-7,many,.,TRBV7-9,CASSLAANRVYEQYF,TGTGCCAGCAGCTTAGCGGCAAACAGGGTCTACGAGCAGTACTTC
TRBJ2-7,few,.,TRBV7-9,CASSLAHGRESEQYF,TGTGCCAGCAGCTTAGCCCACGGCAGGGAGAGCGAGCAGTACTTC
TRBJ1-2,many,.,TRBV5-1,CASSLDGRSNYGYTF,TGCGCCAGCAGCTTGGATGGCCGCTCTAACTATGGCTACACCTTC
TRBJ1-1,few,.,TRBV19,CASSMNQGPVGDTEAFF,TGTGCCAGTAGTATGAACCAGGGCCCTGTAGGGGACACTGAAGCTTTCTTT
TRBJ1-2,.,TRBD1,TRBV5-4,CASSRPGQNYGYTF,TGTGCCAGCAGCCGCCCGGGACAGAACTATGGCTACACCTTC
TRBJ1-6,.,TRBD1,TRBV5-1,CASSWTGEAGSPLHF,TGCGCCAGCAGCTGGACAGGGGAAGCGGGTTCACCCCTCCACTTT
TRBJ2-2,few,.,TRBV30,CALPGPTNTGELFF,TGTGCCTTACCGGGACCGACGAACACCGGGGAGCTGTTTTTT
TRBJ1-2,.,.,TRBV12-3/TRBV12-4,CASSPGKEYGYTF,TGTGCCAGCAGTCCCGGGAAGGAGTATGGCTACACCTTC
TRBJ2-3,many,.,TRBV18,CASSPRGVSTDTQYF,TGTGCCAGCTCACCACGGGGGGTTAGCACAGATACGCAGTATTTT